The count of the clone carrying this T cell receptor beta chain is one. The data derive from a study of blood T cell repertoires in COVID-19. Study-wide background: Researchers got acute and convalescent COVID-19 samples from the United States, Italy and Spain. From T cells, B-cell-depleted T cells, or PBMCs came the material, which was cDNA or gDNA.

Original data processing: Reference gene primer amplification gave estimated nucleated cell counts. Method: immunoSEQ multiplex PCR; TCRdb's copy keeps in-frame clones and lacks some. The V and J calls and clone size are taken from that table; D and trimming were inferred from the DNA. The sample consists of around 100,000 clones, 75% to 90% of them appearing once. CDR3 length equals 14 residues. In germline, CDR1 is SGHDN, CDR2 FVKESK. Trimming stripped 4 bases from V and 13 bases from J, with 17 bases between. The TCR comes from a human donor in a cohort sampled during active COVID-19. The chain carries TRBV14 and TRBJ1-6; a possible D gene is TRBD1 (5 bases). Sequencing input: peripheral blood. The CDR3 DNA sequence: TGTGCCAGCAGCCGCGGGACCCCCCCATCTCCCCTCCACTTT. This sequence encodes CASSRGTPPSPLHF. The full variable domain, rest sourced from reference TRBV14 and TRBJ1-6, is EAGVTQFPSHSVIEKGQTVTLRCDPISGHDNLYWYRRVMGKEIKFLLHFVKESKQDESGMPNNRFLAERTGGTYSTLKVQPAELEDSGVYFCASSRGTPPSPLHFGNGTRLTVT.